This T cell receptor (beta chain) was obtained from a study of cytomegalovirus exposure and HLA in healthy donors. Study-wide findings and caveats: Some public TCRs appeared in many individuals, while most sequences were rare.

A note on this clone: Antigen unknown.

Trimming stripped 4 bases from V and 3 bases from J, with 8 bases between. CDR1 is SGHKS and CDR2 is YYEKEE in the germline V gene (reference sequence). The CDR3 covers 12 residues. The PCR employed 60 Vbeta primers together with 13 Jbeta primers. As processed by the authors: Among the unique TCR beta chains that a later analysis counted, about 81 million in all, some 10 million were shared. Here immunoSEQ multiplex PCR was the method, and the copy in TCRdb shows in-frame clones only, minus some. The DNA was the basis for D and trimming; V, J and clone size are from that table. The table includes fewer than 65,000 clones, roughly 80% detected once.

The sequence derives from a woman aged 40 to 55 in good health and CMV-seropositive. The sample taken for sequencing was PBMCs. This chain connects TRBV5-5 to TRBJ2-7, with no clear D. CDR3 protein: CASSNSGYEQYF. CDR3 in DNA: TGTGCCAGCAGCAACTCAGGCTACGAGCAGTACTTC.